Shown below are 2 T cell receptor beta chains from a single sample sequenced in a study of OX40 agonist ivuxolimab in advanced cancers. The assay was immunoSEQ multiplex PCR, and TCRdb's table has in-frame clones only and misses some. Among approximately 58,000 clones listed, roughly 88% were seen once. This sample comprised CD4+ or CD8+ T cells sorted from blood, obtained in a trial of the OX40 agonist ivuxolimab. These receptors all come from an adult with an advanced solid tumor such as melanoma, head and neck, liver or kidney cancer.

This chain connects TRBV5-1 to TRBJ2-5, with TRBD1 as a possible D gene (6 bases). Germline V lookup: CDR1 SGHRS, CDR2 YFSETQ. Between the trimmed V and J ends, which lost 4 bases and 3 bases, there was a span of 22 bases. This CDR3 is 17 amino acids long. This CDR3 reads CASSMKTGWWKEETQYF. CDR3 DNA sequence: TGCGCCAGCAGCATGAAAACAGGGTGGTGGAAGGAAGAGACCCAGTACTTC.

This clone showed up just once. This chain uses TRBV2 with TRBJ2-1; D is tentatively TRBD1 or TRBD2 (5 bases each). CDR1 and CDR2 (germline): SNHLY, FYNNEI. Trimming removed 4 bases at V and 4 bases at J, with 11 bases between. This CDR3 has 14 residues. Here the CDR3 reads CASSGGILYNEQFF. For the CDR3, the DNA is TGTGCCAGCAGTGGGGGGATCTTGTACAATGAGCAGTTCTTC. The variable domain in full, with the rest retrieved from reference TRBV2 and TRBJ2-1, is EPEVTQTPSHQVTQMGQEVILRCVPISNHLYFYWYRQILGQKVEFLVSFYNNEISEKSEIFDDQFSVERPDGSNFTLKIRSTKLEDSAMYFCASSGGILYNEQFFGPGTRLTVL.